This TCR beta chain was profiled in a study of shared clonotypes between healthy human individuals. Study at large: With ages of 18 to 49, the donors were two women and a few men. Study observations and caveats: Collection of samples was limited to blood; tissue repertoires likely differ. A reduction in generation probabilities was seen for non-shared clonotypes relative to those shared by all four donors.

The CDR3 sequence is 14 residues long. Germline V CDR1 and CDR2: MNHNY, SVGAGI (reference sequence). Trimming left V 3 bases short and J 3 bases short, with 11 bases between. Some clones are missing from TCRdb's copy, which holds only in-frame ones; the method was immunoSEQ multiplex PCR. The sample shows some 1.4 million clones, roughly 96% of them seen only once. Note on this clone: What it binds is not known.

Input material: naive CD4+ T cells sorted from blood. Noted subset: CD45RA+ positively selected. The rearrangement links TRBV6-6 to TRBJ1-2, with a tentative D call TRBD1 (5 bases). This TCR was sampled from a man aged 30 to 45 in good health. CDR3 loop: CASSYSRDHYGYTF. CDR3 coding DNA: TGTGCCAGCAGTTATTCCCGGGACCACTATGGCTACACCTTC.